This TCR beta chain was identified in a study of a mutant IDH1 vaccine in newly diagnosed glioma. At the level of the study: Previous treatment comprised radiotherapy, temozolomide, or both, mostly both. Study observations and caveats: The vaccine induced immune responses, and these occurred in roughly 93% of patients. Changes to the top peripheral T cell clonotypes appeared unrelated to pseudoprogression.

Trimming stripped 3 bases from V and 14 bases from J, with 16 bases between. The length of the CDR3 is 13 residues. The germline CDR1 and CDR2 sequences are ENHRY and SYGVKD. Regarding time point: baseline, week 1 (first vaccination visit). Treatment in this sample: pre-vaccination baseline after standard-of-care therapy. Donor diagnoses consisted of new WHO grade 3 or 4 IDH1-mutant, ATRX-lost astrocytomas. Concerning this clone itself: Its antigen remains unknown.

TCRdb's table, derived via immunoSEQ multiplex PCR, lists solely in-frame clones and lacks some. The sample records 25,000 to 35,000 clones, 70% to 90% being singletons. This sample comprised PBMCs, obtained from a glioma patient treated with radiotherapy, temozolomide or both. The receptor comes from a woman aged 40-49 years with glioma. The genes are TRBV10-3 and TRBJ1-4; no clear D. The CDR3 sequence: CAISESLLAYLFF. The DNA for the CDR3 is TGTGCCATCAGTGAATCGCTCCTGGCGTATCTGTTTTTT.